The 23 T cell receptor beta chains below all came from one sample that was sequenced in a study of shared clonotypes between healthy human individuals. Libraries were prepared by immunoSEQ multiplex PCR; TCRdb keeps only in-frame clonotypes and omits some of them. The profile shows about 960,000 clones, roughly 72% of them singletons. The specimen sequenced was memory CD4+ T cells sorted from blood. Specified subset: CD45RA-negative fraction. Source of these receptors: a man younger than 35 in good health.

This clone was counted a few times. V gene TRBV18 combines with J gene TRBJ1-6; D unresolved. Germline CDR1 is KGHSH and CDR2 is LQKENI. V was pared by 1 base and J by 14 bases, with 18 bases between. CDR3 size: 15 residues. CDR3 region: CASSPLLTPGGTLHF. As DNA, the CDR3 is TGTGCCAGCTCACCACTCTTGACGCCCGGCGGGACCCTCCACTTT.

This clone was found many times. The CDR3 here is CASSGQESSGNTIYF. For the CDR3, the DNA is TGTGCCAGTAGTGGACAGGAGAGCTCTGGAAACACCATATATTTT. V usage is TRBV19 and J usage is TRBJ1-3; TRBD1 aligns across 7 bases. J gave up 0 bases and V 5 bases, and 4 bases lay outside the gene matches. Germline CDR1 LNHDA, CDR2 SQIVND (reference sequence). The CDR3 length is 15 residues.

The chain has TRBV11-2 and TRBJ2-2; the match to TRBD2 covers 9 bases. The CDR3 length is 15 residues. CDR1 and CDR2 from the germline V gene are SGHAT and FQNNGV. V shed 4 bases, J shed 0 bases, and the junction held 0 bases outside the gene matches. In DNA form, the CDR3 reads TGTGCCAGCAGCTCTAGCGGGGCGAACACCGGGGAGCTGTTTTTT. Protein sequence: CASSSSGANTGELFF.

The DNA for the CDR3 is TGTGCCAGCAGCTTGGCCTCGGGAATGGCGAACGAGCAGTACTTC. Its translation: CASSLASGMANEQYF. The chain is built from TRBV5-4 and TRBJ2-7, with TRBD2 as a possible D gene (5 bases). This CDR3 comprises 15 residues. The ends were cut back, 0 bases at V and 5 bases at J, with 15 bases in the middle. Germline V gene sequence: CDR1 SGHNT, CDR2 YYREEE (reference sequence). Together with reference TRBV5-4 and TRBJ2-7, the CDR3 gives the full variable domain: ETGVTQSPTHLIKTRGQQVTLRCSSQSGHNTVSWYQQALGQGPQFIFQYYREEENGRGNFPPRFSGLQFPNYSSELNVNALELDDSALYLCASSLASGMANEQYFGPGTRLTVT.

The chain has TRBV18 and TRBJ2-7; D is unclear. Trimming took off 3 bases at V and 3 bases at J, with 12 bases between the two ends. The CDR3 is 14 amino acids. Germline lookup yields CDR1 KGHSH and CDR2 LQKENI. The CDR3 loop reads CASSPARALYEQYF. As DNA, the CDR3 is TGTGCCAGCTCACCGGCTAGGGCCCTCTACGAGCAGTACTTC.

The rearrangement uses TRBV19 and TRBJ1-1; 12 nucleotides align to TRBD1. Trimming took 3 bases from V and 10 from J; bases not matched to a gene: 9. The CDR3 contains 15 residues. The germline CDR1 and CDR2 sequences are LNHDA and SQIVND (reference sequence). CDR3 in DNA: TGTGCCAGTAGTATTACCGGGACAGGGGGCCGGGGAGCTTTCTTT. Protein sequence: CASSITGTGGRGAFF. Full variable domain (missing parts from reference TRBV19 and TRBJ1-1): DGGITQSPKYLFRKEGQNVTLSCEQNLNHDAMYWYRQDPGQGLRLIYYSQIVNDFQKGDIAEGYSVSREKKESFPLTVTSAQKNPTAFYLCASSITGTGGRGAFFGQGTRLTVV.

V gene TRBV5-1 combines with J gene TRBJ1-1; maybe TRBD1 (5 bases). CDR1 and CDR2 from the germline V gene are SGHRS and YFSETQ. Trimming left V 2 bases short and J 2 bases short, with 10 bases between. The CDR3 loop spans 14 amino acids. The CDR3 loop is CASSFQGQNTEAFF. In DNA, the CDR3 is TGCGCCAGCAGCTTCCAGGGTCAAAACACTGAAGCTTTCTTT. The full variable domain, completed using reference TRBV5-1 and TRBJ1-1, is KAGVTQTPRYLIKTRGQQVTLSCSPISGHRSVSWYQQTPGQGLQFLFEYFSETQRNKGNFPGRFSGRQFSNSRSEMNVSTLELGDSALYLCASSFQGQNTEAFFGQGTRLTVV.

The chain uses TRBV19 and TRBJ2-7, with D perhaps assigned TRBD1 or TRBD2 (5 bases each). Looked up from germline, CDR1 is LNHDA and CDR2 is SQIVND (reference sequence). The CDR3 covers 13 residues. The germline V and J ends were trimmed by 3 bases and 2 bases, with 8 bases remaining between them. CDR3: CASSMWGTYEQYF. DNA for the CDR3: TGTGCCAGTAGTATGTGGGGGACCTACGAGCAGTACTTC. Looking up the rest from reference TRBV19 and TRBJ2-7 gives the full variable domain: DGGITQSPKYLFRKEGQNVTLSCEQNLNHDAMYWYRQDPGQGLRLIYYSQIVNDFQKGDIAEGYSVSREKKESFPLTVTSAQKNPTAFYLCASSMWGTYEQYFGPGTRLTVT.

In DNA, the CDR3 is TGTGCCAGCTCAGAGGGGGGGACCGGGGCCAACGTCCTGACTTTC. Translated, it gives CASSEGGTGANVLTF. The rearrangement links TRBV18 to TRBJ2-6, with D perhaps matching TRBD2 (7 bases). Germline CDR1 KGHSH, CDR2 LQKENI. The CDR3 runs to 15 residues. The germline V and J ends were trimmed by 5 bases and 4 bases, with 12 bases remaining between them.

With regard to this clone: Other DNA sequences within the sample encode an identical CDR3. The chain couples TRBV5-1 to TRBJ2-3; 13 bases agree with TRBD2. Germline CDR1 and CDR2: SGHRS and YFSETQ. This CDR3 is 16 amino acids long. V trimming: 4 bases; J trimming: 1 base; junction bases outside the gene matches: 3. CDR3 sequence: CASSPGLAGGTDTQYF. CDR3 nucleotides: TGCGCCAGCAGCCCAGGACTAGCGGGAGGCACAGATACGCAGTATTTT. Complete variable domain (other parts from reference TRBV5-1 and TRBJ2-3): KAGVTQTPRYLIKTRGQQVTLSCSPISGHRSVSWYQQTPGQGLQFLFEYFSETQRNKGNFPGRFSGRQFSNSRSEMNVSTLELGDSALYLCASSPGLAGGTDTQYFGPGTRLTVL.

The J gene is TRBJ2-3, the V gene TRBV7-2; D is uncertain. V lost 0 bases, J lost 2 bases, and 3 bases lay in between. Germline V CDR1 and CDR2: SGHTA, FQGNSA. The CDR3 is made up of 13 amino acids. The CDR3, as DNA: TGTGCCAGCAGCTTAGCGCACACAGATACGCAGTATTTT. This encodes CASSLAHTDTQYF.

V gene TRBV18 combines with J gene TRBJ2-3; D uncertain. The CDR3 has 16 residues. Trimming cost V 0 bases and J 2 bases, with 12 bases left between them. Germline V gene lookup returns CDR1 KGHSH and CDR2 LQKENI. The CDR3 bases are TGTGCCAGCTCACCACCAAGAGACGGGCACACAGATACGCAGTATTTT. This gives the protein CASSPPRDGHTDTQYF.

The V call is TRBV9, the J call TRBJ2-2; the D is unclear. The CDR3 covers 14 residues. V was shortened by 1 base and J by 5 bases, with 9 bases between the two germline ends. The germline V gene has CDR1 SGDLS and CDR2 YYNGEE. The CDR3 region is CASSVQGQTGELFF. The CDR3 DNA reads as TGTGCCAGCAGCGTACAAGGGCAGACCGGGGAGCTGTTTTTT.

This rearrangement joins TRBV15 to TRBJ2-3, with 12 bases lining up with TRBD2. This CDR3 is 16 amino acids long. Trimming removed 3 bases from V and 5 bases from J; junction bases left unmatched: 6. Germline lookup yields CDR1 LNHNV and CDR2 YYDKDF (reference sequence). The CDR3 is CATSSGLAGRVDTQYF. As DNA, the CDR3 is TGTGCCACCAGCAGCGGACTAGCGGGGAGGGTAGATACGCAGTATTTT. The full variable domain, its missing parts supplied by reference TRBV15 and TRBJ2-3, is DAMVIQNPRYQVTQFGKPVTLSCSQTLNHNVMYWYQQKSSQAPKLLFHYYDKDFNNEADTPDNFQSRRPNTSFCFLDIRSPGLGDTAMYLCATSSGLAGRVDTQYFGPGTRLTVL.

This sequence joins TRBV18 and TRBJ2-7, with D possibly being TRBD1 (6 bases). The CDR3 extends over 15 amino acids. The germline CDR1 and CDR2 sequences are KGHSH and LQKENI. The ends were cut back, 3 bases at V and 1 base at J, with 13 bases in the middle. The CDR3 DNA sequence: TGTGCCAGCTCACCGATGGGACATGATTCCTACGAGCAGTACTTC. Translation gives CASSPMGHDSYEQYF.

The chain employs TRBV6-1 and TRBJ1-4; D is unclear. CDR1 is MNHNS and CDR2 is SASEGT in the germline V gene. Trimming removed 6 bases from V and 1 base from J, with 9 bases in between. The length of the CDR3 is 14 residues. The CDR3 region is CASSHRGTNEKLFF. CDR3 bases: TGTGCCAGCAGCCACCGAGGAACTAATGAAAAACTGTTTTTT.

In this sample, this clone turned up once. V and J are TRBV4-3 and TRBJ2-1; 10 bases are shared with TRBD2. Trimming removed 0 bases from V and 9 bases from J; junction bases left unmatched: 11. CDR1 and CDR2 from the germline V gene are LGHNA and YSLEER. The CDR3 contains 17 residues. The CDR3 sequence: CASSQDGASGSFREQFF. Written as DNA, the CDR3 is TGCGCCAGCAGCCAAGATGGAGCTAGCGGGAGTTTTCGTGAGCAGTTCTTC.

The chain carries TRBV6-6 and TRBJ1-3; D gene ambiguous. The CDR3 contains 15 residues. Deletions cut 0 bases from V and 4 bases from J, with 10 bases between. Germline loops: CDR1 MNHNY, CDR2 SVGAGI (reference sequence). Written as DNA, the CDR3 is TGTGCCAGCAGTTACTCAGGGATTGACGGAAACACCATATATTTT. Translated: CASSYSGIDGNTIYF.

This clone was recorded only once. CDR3 nucleotide sequence: TGTGCCAGCATGGGAGGAGCCAAAAACATTCAGTACTTC. This translates into CASMGGAKNIQYF. The gene calls are TRBV2 and TRBJ2-4, with D possibly TRBD2 on 6 matching bases. The CDR3 totals 13 residues. Trimming took 7 bases from V and 0 from J, leaving 7 bases between them. Germline values: CDR1 SNHLY, CDR2 FYNNEI.

The genes are TRBV4-1 and TRBJ2-1, with D possibly TRBD2 on 7 matching bases. V gave up 1 base and J gave up 4 bases, with 14 bases separating them. Germline V gene sequence: CDR1 MGHRA, CDR2 YSYEKL. The CDR3 runs to 16 residues. The chain's CDR3 is CASSQAGGSAYNEQFF. In DNA, the CDR3 is TGCGCCAGCAGCCAAGCGGGGGGCTCGGCGTACAATGAGCAGTTCTTC.

About this clone: This same CDR3 is encoded by further DNA sequences in the sample. This rearrangement joins TRBV10-3 to TRBJ2-3; D gene uncertain. The germline CDR1 and CDR2 sequences are ENHRY and SYGVKD. V lost 4 bases and J lost 6, with 5 bases in between. This CDR3 is built from 11 residues. Here the CDR3 reads CAISVRDTQYF. CDR3 DNA: TGTGCCATCAGTGTGAGGGATACGCAGTATTTT.

The V call is TRBV29-1, the J call TRBJ1-1; 7 bases line up with TRBD1. Germline loops: CDR1 SQVTM, CDR2 ANQGSEA. This CDR3 spans 12 amino acids. V dropped 7 bases and J dropped 1; count of bases not matched to a gene: 3. Written as DNA, the CDR3 is TGCAGCGCCGAGGGGGCGAACACTGAAGCTTTCTTT. This sequence encodes CSAEGANTEAFF.

This clone was seen only once. This chain connects TRBV30 to TRBJ2-5; D unresolved. This CDR3 has 15 residues. Germline V CDR1 and CDR2: GTSNPN, SVGIG (reference sequence). Deletions cut 0 bases from V and 0 bases from J, with 11 bases between. The CDR3 sequence is CAWSVQSGNQETQYF. DNA of the CDR3: TGTGCCTGGAGTGTACAGTCGGGTAACCAAGAGACCCAGTACTTC.